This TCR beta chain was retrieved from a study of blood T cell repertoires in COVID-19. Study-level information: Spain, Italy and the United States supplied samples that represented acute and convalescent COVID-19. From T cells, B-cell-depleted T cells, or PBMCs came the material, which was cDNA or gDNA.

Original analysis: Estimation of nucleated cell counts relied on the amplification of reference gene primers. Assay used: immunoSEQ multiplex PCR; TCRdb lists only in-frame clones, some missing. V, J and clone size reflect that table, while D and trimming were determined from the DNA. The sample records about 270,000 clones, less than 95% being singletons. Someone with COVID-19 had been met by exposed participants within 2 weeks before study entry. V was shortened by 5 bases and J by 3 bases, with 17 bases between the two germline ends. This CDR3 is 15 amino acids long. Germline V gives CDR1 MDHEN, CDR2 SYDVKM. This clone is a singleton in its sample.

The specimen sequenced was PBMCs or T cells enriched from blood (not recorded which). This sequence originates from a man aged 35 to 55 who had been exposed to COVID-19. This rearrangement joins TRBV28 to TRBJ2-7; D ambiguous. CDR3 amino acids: CASSGPGGGVYEQYF. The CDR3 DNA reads TGTGCCAGCAGTGGTCCTGGCGGTGGAGTCTACGAGCAGTACTTC.